This T cell receptor beta chain emerged from a study of glioma-infiltrating T cells after dendritic cell vaccination. Study-level points and caveats: The cohort had few patients with full blood and tumor sets.

Germline assignment: CDR1 MNHNS and CDR2 SASEGT. The CDR3 is 16 residues long. Trimming cost V 4 bases and J 0 bases, with 13 bases left between them. A word on this clone: Antigen: not known.

The data were produced by immunoSEQ multiplex PCR, yet TCRdb's version contains in-frame clones alone and is incomplete. The sample has 40,000 to 60,000 clones, approximately 83% seen once. The chain links TRBV6-1 to TRBJ1-5, with D possibly matching TRBD1 (6 bases). This sample comprised blood, obtained before dendritic cell vaccination. The source of this sequence is a human donor with glioblastoma. The chain's CDR3 is CASSVERGNSNQPQHF. CDR3 bases: TGTGCCAGCAGTGTCGAGAGGGGGAATAGCAATCAGCCCCAGCATTTT.